The 19 T cell receptor beta chains presented below share a single source sample, sequenced in a study of persistence of HIV-infected CD4 T cells. The immunoSEQ assay was version 4, run in survey mode. The repertoire was sequenced with immunoSEQ multiplex PCR; TCRdb's copy has only in-frame clones and lacks some. The sample lists roughly 7,100 clones, 75% to 85% seen once, with 66% in the top ten. Lysates of CMV-infected fibroblasts at approximately 9.4 ug/mL stimulated these cells. Responding CD4+ T cells were sorted by upregulation of both CD40 ligand and CD69. For these receptors, no antigen is known. The sample consisted of CD4+ T cells sorted from PBMCs after roughly 17-hour stimulation, taken from a patient who received antiretroviral therapy. The receptor set was obtained from an adult woman with HIV who was CMV-seropositive.

The rearrangement uses TRBV18 and TRBJ1-5; no definite D call. The CDR3 consists of 14 residues. Germline CDR1 and CDR2: KGHSH and LQKENI. V dropped 4 bases and J dropped 6 bases, with 13 bases sitting between them. The CDR3 DNA follows: TGTGCCAGCTCACTCGGGGAGGCGAGTCAGCCCCAGCATTTT. Translated: CASSLGEASQPQHF. The complete variable domain, with remaining parts taken from reference TRBV18 and TRBJ1-5, reads NAGVMQNPRHLVRRRGQEARLRCSPMKGHSHVYWYRQLPEEGLKFMVYLQKENIIDESGMPKERFSAEFPKEGPSILRIQQVVRGDSAAYFCASSLGEASQPQHFGDGTRLSIL.

The DNA for the CDR3 is TGTGCCAGCAGCTTTGAGGGCAGGGTCAAAAACATTCAGTACTTC. As protein: CASSFEGRVKNIQYF. This sequence joins TRBV7-2 and TRBJ2-4, with D perhaps being TRBD1 or TRBD2 (5 bases each). Germline-derived CDR1 and CDR2 are SGHTA and FQGNSA. Trimming took 3 bases from V and 3 from J, leaving 12 bases between them. This CDR3 is 15 amino acids long.

The rearrangement uses TRBV27 and TRBJ2-1; possible D gene TRBD2, 5 bases. CDR1 and CDR2 (germline): MNHEY, SMNVEV (reference sequence). CDR3 length: 15 residues. The V gene lost 5 bases and the J gene lost 4 bases, with 15 bases spanning the gap. The chain's CDR3 is CASSAPGLGYNEQFF. CDR3 coding DNA: TGTGCCAGCAGTGCCCCGGGGTTGGGATACAATGAGCAGTTCTTC.

This sequence joins TRBV3-1 (or the pseudogene TRBV3-2) and TRBJ1-2; TRBD1 aligns across 12 bases. The CDR3 contains 15 residues. CDR1 and CDR2 (germline): LGHDT, YNNKEL (reference sequence). Losses at the gene ends were 4 bases for V and 6 bases for J; bases not matched to a gene: 6. The CDR3 is CASSRGTGGANGYTF. The CDR3 DNA sequence: TGTGCCAGCAGCCGAGGGACAGGGGGCGCAAATGGCTACACCTTC.

The V and J genes are TRBV10-1 and TRBJ2-2, with D hard to call. Trimming left V 4 bases short and J 6 bases short, with 6 bases between. Germline CDR1 WNHNN, CDR2 SYGVQD (reference sequence). The CDR3 extends over 12 amino acids. This chain's CDR3 is CASSGRAGELFF. The CDR3 nucleotides are TGCGCCAGCAGTGGTAGGGCCGGGGAGCTGTTTTTT.

This clone turned up a few times. The J gene is TRBJ1-5, the V gene TRBV7-8; no definite D call. The CDR3 contains 16 residues. From germline, CDR1 is SGHVS and CDR2 FQNEAQ. Between the trimmed V and J ends, which lost 1 base and 0 bases, there was a span of 10 bases. The CDR3 DNA is TGTGCCAGCAGCTTAGGTGCGGAGAATAGCAATCAGCCCCAGCATTTT. This gives the protein CASSLGAENSNQPQHF.

V usage is TRBV28 and J usage is TRBJ2-7; the D gene is possibly TRBD1 (5 bases). This CDR3 spans 12 amino acids. Germline V CDR1 and CDR2: MDHEN, SYDVKM. Between the trimmed V and J ends, which lost 6 bases and 2 bases, there was a span of 8 bases. CDR3 sequence: CASSQGPYEQYF. CDR3 DNA: TGTGCCAGCAGCCAGGGCCCCTACGAGCAGTACTTC.

The V gene is TRBV11-1, the J gene TRBJ1-6; D unresolved. Per the germline V gene, CDR1 is SGHAT and CDR2 is FQDESV (reference sequence). This CDR3 is built from 15 residues. V was trimmed by 1 base and J by 7 bases, leaving 11 bases between them. The chain's CDR3 is CASSLGTQGNSPLHF. Written as DNA, the CDR3 is TGTGCCAGCAGCTTAGGGACCCAAGGAAATTCACCCCTCCACTTT.

This chain connects TRBV2 to TRBJ1-5, with 11 positions matching TRBD1. Germline CDR1 SNHLY, CDR2 FYNNEI. J was trimmed by 6 bases and V by 5 bases; bases with no gene match: 6. The CDR3 length is 15 residues. CDR3 protein: CASSWGGQGGQPQHF. CDR3 bases: TGTGCCAGCAGTTGGGGGGGACAGGGGGGTCAGCCCCAGCATTTT. Full variable domain (missing parts from reference TRBV2 and TRBJ1-5): EPEVTQTPSHQVTQMGQEVILRCVPISNHLYFYWYRQILGQKVEFLVSFYNNEISEKSEIFDDQFSVERPDGSNFTLKIRSTKLEDSAMYFCASSWGGQGGQPQHFGDGTRLSIL.

V is TRBV5-4 and J is TRBJ1-2, with 8 bases matching TRBD1. The germline gives CDR1 SGHNT, CDR2 YYREEE (reference sequence). Trimming took 4 bases from V and 7 from J; bases not matched to a gene: 12. The CDR3 spans 15 residues. CDR3 residues: CASSLGSGGAGGYTF. In nucleotides, the CDR3 is TGTGCCAGCAGCCTAGGATCAGGGGGCGCCGGTGGCTACACCTTC. The full variable domain, its missing parts supplied by reference TRBV5-4 and TRBJ1-2, is ETGVTQSPTHLIKTRGQQVTLRCSSQSGHNTVSWYQQALGQGPQFIFQYYREEENGRGNFPPRFSGLQFPNYSSELNVNALELDDSALYLCASSLGSGGAGGYTFGSGTRLTVV.

CDR3 nucleotides: TGCAGCGTTGTGCCATGGGACAGGGGGTACGAGACCCAGTACTTC. Protein product: CSVVPWDRGYETQYF. V is TRBV29-1 and J is TRBJ2-5; the match to TRBD1 covers 11 bases. Losses at the gene ends were 4 bases for V and 5 bases for J; bases not matched to a gene: 9. CDR1 is SQVTM, CDR2 ANQGSEA, per germline. The CDR3 length is 15 residues.

This chain's CDR3 is CASSPGGGSAGQKYF. The CDR3 DNA sequence: TGTGCCAGTAGCCCAGGGGGCGGGAGCGCAGGTCAAAAGTATTTT. The chain links TRBV19 to TRBJ2-3, with D possibly TRBD1 on 8 matching bases. Trimming pared 6 bases from V and 13 bases from J, leaving 26 bases between. CDR3 length: 15 residues. The germline V gene has CDR1 LNHDA and CDR2 SQIVND (reference sequence).

The rearrangement uses TRBV3-1 (or the pseudogene TRBV3-2) and TRBJ1-1, with unresolved D. CDR1 LGHDT and CDR2 YNNKEL come from the germline V gene (reference sequence). Trimming stripped 5 bases from V and 5 bases from J, with 12 bases between. The CDR3 runs 13 residues. The CDR3 region has the DNA TGTGCCAGCAGCTCCCTCCAGTTAACTGAAGCTTTCTTT. Protein product: CASSSLQLTEAFF.

V usage is TRBV29-1 and J usage is TRBJ1-3, with TRBD1 matching over 7 bases. V trimming: 4 bases; J trimming: 0 bases; junction bases outside the gene matches: 9. Germline CDR1 reads SQVTM; CDR2 reads ANQGSEA. This CDR3 region has 16 residues. The CDR3 spells CSVVGRGPHSGNTIYF. Here the CDR3 DNA reads TGCAGCGTTGTTGGGAGGGGGCCTCACTCTGGAAACACCATATATTTT.

V gene TRBV18 combines with J gene TRBJ2-5; TRBD2 matches 8 bases. CDR3 length: 15 residues. V lost 1 base, J lost 4 bases, and 5 bases stayed unmatched. The germline gives CDR1 KGHSH, CDR2 LQKENI. For the CDR3, the DNA is TGTGCCAGCTCACCACGCGCGGGGGGCAGAGAGACCCAGTACTTC. Translation: CASSPRAGGRETQYF. The full variable domain, in which reference TRBV18 and TRBJ2-5 provide the parts outside the CDR3, is NAGVMQNPRHLVRRRGQEARLRCSPMKGHSHVYWYRQLPEEGLKFMVYLQKENIIDESGMPKERFSAEFPKEGPSILRIQQVVRGDSAAYFCASSPRAGGRETQYFGPGTRLLVL.

This clone has only a few counts. The gene calls are TRBV2 and TRBJ1-5; 7 positions agree with TRBD1. Losses at the gene ends were 5 bases for V and 3 bases for J; bases not matched to a gene: 7. CDR1 and CDR2 (germline): SNHLY, FYNNEI. The length of the CDR3 is 15 residues. This CDR3 is CASSLWTGINQPQHF. DNA of the CDR3: TGTGCCAGCAGTTTGTGGACAGGAATCAATCAGCCCCAGCATTTT.

A word on this clone: The sample contains more than one DNA sequence encoding this CDR3. CDR3 amino acids: CASNAGPEGGYTF. The CDR3 nucleotides are TGTGCCAGCAATGCGGGGCCCGAGGGCGGCTACACCTTC. This chain connects TRBV2 to TRBJ1-2; weak D call: TRBD1 (5 bases). Trimming took 7 bases from V and 8 from J, leaving 17 bases between them. CDR3 size: 13 residues. Germline loops: CDR1 SNHLY, CDR2 FYNNEI.

This clone is a singleton in its sample. The V gene is TRBV27, the J gene TRBJ1-5; D gene ambiguous. The CDR3 runs to 15 residues. CDR1 and CDR2 from the germline V gene are MNHEY and SMNVEV (reference sequence). The ends were cut back, 2 bases at V and 1 base at J, with 9 bases in the middle. CDR3 sequence: CASSLEARSNQPQHF. The CDR3 nucleotides read TGTGCCAGCAGTTTAGAGGCACGGAGCAATCAGCCCCAGCATTTT.

The J gene is TRBJ1-1, the V gene TRBV28; 7 bases match TRBD1. Germline loops: CDR1 MDHEN, CDR2 SYDVKM. Unmatched junction bases numbered 9, after V lost 6 bases and J lost 5 bases. The CDR3 extends over 14 amino acids. The CDR3 nucleotides are TGTGCCAGCAGGTCGACAGGGTTGAGGACTGAAGCTTTCTTT. Its translation is CASRSTGLRTEAFF. The variable domain in full, with the rest retrieved from reference TRBV28 and TRBJ1-1, is DVKVTQSSRYLVKRTGEKVFLECVQDMDHENMFWYRQDPGLGLRLIYFSYDVKMKEKGDIPEGYSVSREKKERFSLILESASTNQTSMYLCASRSTGLRTEAFFGQGTRLTVV.